This T cell receptor (beta chain) derives from a study of cytomegalovirus exposure and HLA in healthy donors. Notes on the study in general: Common viral pathogens seemed to be connected with several of the most significant clusters, according to a later analysis. Sequencing likely caused a cluster of highly shared sequence variants. Cytomegalovirus-associated status was assigned to 150 or so TCR beta chains. The authors later found TCR association rates varying by HLA locus, with DRB1 most and HLA-C fewest.

To note about this clone: Its antigen is as yet unknown.

PCR amplification relied on 60 Vbeta primers (plus 13 Jbeta primers). Produced via immunoSEQ multiplex PCR; TCRdb's table is partial and in-frame only. This sample has about 120,000 clones, with around 60% found just once. There are 15 residues in the CDR3. Per germline, CDR1 ENHRY and CDR2 SYGVKD. Trimming removed 4 bases from V and 3 bases from J; junction bases left unmatched: 7. The sample consisted of PBMCs. The rearrangement links TRBV10-3 to TRBJ1-2, with TRBD1 matching over 8 bases. This receptor was obtained from a woman between 35 and 50 years old in good health and CMV-seropositive. Here the CDR3 reads CAISVETGVYYGYTF. The CDR3 DNA reads as TGTGCCATCAGTGTTGAGACAGGGGTCTACTATGGCTACACCTTC.